Here is one TCR beta chain with its context. Assay: immunoSEQ multiplex PCR; the TCRdb copy retains only in-frame clones and omits some. This repertoire shows 300,000 to 400,000 clones, about 90% found once; its top ten account for about 0.93%. Recruits, aged roughly 18 to 89 years, lived in 24 US areas. The CDR3 is made up of 14 amino acids. Germline V gives CDR1 MDHEN, CDR2 SYDVKM. Trimming removed 7 bases from V and 3 bases from J, with 13 bases in between. The record originates from a study of blood T cell repertoires in COVID-19. Study-wide context: Spain, Italy and the United States supplied samples that represented acute and convalescent COVID-19.

V gene TRBV28 combines with J gene TRBJ2-1; maybe TRBD2 (7 bases). This clonotype was sampled from a woman aged 25-40 years who had recovered from COVID-19. Sequencing was carried out using PBMCs or T cells enriched from blood (not recorded which). CDR3: CASIGGGLYNEQFF. Here the CDR3 DNA reads TGTGCCAGCATAGGGGGGGGGCTCTACAATGAGCAGTTCTTC.